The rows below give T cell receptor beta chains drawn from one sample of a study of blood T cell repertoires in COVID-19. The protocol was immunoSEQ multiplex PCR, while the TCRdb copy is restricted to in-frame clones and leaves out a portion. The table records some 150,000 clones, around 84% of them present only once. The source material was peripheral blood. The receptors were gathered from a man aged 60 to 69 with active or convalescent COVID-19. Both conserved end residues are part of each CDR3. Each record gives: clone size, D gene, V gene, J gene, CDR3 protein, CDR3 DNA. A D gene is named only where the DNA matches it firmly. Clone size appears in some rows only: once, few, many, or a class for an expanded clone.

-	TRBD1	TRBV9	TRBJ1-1	CASTPGGSTEAFF	TGTGCCAGCACCCCAGGGGGTAGCACTGAAGCTTTCTTT
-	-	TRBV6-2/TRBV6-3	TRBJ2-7	CASSYAPGTYEQYF	TGTGCCAGCAGTTACGCTCCAGGTACCTACGAGCAGTACTTC
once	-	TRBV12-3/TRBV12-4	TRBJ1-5	CASTLDSHQPQHF	TGTGCCAGCACTTTGGACAGTCACCAGCCCCAGCATTTT
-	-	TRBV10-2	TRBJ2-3	CASSEIPRASSTDTQYF	TGCGCCAGCAGTGAGATTCCGCGGGCCTCATCCACAGATACGCAGTATTTT
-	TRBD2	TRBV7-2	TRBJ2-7	CASRETSGTYEQYF	TGTGCCAGCAGGGAGACTAGCGGGACCTACGAGCAGTACTTC
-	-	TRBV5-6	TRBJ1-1	CASSFGRGDTEAFF	TGTGCCAGCAGCTTCGGGAGAGGGGACACTGAAGCTTTCTTT
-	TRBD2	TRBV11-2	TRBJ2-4	CASSLSGRVGNIQYF	TGTGCCAGCAGCTTGAGCGGGAGGGTTGGAAACATTCAGTACTTC
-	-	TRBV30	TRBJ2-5	CAWSVREETQYF	TGTGCCTGGAGTGTACGGGAAGAGACCCAGTACTTC
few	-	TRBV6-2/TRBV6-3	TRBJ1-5	CASSYSRDTNQPQHF	TGTGCCAGCAGTTACTCACGGGACACCAATCAGCCCCAGCATTTT
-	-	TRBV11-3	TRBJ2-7	CASSFRGAEQYF	TGTGCCAGCAGCTTCAGGGGCGCCGAGCAGTACTTC
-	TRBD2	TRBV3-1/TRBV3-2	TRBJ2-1	CASSQGPSGRGSEQFF	TGTGCCAGCAGCCAAGGGCCTAGCGGGAGAGGGAGTGAGCAGTTCTTC
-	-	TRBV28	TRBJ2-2	CASSNRMRGTGELFF	TGTGCCAGCAGCAATAGGATGCGGGGCACCGGGGAGCTGTTTTTT
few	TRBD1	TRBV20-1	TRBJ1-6	CSASPSGQGNSPLHF	TGCAGTGCTAGTCCTTCAGGACAGGGCAATTCACCCCTCCACTTT
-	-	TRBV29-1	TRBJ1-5	CSVVWDTGSNQPQHF	TGCAGCGTTGTTTGGGATACAGGGAGCAATCAGCCCCAGCATTTT
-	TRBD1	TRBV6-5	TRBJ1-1	CASRSTGGTEAFF	TGTGCCAGCAGGTCGACAGGGGGCACTGAAGCTTTCTTT
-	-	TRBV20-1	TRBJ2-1	CRVVGNEQFF	TGCAGGGTAGTCGGCAATGAGCAGTTCTTC
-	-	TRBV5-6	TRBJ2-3	CASSLYTMLPGGDTQYF	TGTGCCAGCAGCTTGTACACGATGTTACCAGGTGGAGATACGCAGTATTTT